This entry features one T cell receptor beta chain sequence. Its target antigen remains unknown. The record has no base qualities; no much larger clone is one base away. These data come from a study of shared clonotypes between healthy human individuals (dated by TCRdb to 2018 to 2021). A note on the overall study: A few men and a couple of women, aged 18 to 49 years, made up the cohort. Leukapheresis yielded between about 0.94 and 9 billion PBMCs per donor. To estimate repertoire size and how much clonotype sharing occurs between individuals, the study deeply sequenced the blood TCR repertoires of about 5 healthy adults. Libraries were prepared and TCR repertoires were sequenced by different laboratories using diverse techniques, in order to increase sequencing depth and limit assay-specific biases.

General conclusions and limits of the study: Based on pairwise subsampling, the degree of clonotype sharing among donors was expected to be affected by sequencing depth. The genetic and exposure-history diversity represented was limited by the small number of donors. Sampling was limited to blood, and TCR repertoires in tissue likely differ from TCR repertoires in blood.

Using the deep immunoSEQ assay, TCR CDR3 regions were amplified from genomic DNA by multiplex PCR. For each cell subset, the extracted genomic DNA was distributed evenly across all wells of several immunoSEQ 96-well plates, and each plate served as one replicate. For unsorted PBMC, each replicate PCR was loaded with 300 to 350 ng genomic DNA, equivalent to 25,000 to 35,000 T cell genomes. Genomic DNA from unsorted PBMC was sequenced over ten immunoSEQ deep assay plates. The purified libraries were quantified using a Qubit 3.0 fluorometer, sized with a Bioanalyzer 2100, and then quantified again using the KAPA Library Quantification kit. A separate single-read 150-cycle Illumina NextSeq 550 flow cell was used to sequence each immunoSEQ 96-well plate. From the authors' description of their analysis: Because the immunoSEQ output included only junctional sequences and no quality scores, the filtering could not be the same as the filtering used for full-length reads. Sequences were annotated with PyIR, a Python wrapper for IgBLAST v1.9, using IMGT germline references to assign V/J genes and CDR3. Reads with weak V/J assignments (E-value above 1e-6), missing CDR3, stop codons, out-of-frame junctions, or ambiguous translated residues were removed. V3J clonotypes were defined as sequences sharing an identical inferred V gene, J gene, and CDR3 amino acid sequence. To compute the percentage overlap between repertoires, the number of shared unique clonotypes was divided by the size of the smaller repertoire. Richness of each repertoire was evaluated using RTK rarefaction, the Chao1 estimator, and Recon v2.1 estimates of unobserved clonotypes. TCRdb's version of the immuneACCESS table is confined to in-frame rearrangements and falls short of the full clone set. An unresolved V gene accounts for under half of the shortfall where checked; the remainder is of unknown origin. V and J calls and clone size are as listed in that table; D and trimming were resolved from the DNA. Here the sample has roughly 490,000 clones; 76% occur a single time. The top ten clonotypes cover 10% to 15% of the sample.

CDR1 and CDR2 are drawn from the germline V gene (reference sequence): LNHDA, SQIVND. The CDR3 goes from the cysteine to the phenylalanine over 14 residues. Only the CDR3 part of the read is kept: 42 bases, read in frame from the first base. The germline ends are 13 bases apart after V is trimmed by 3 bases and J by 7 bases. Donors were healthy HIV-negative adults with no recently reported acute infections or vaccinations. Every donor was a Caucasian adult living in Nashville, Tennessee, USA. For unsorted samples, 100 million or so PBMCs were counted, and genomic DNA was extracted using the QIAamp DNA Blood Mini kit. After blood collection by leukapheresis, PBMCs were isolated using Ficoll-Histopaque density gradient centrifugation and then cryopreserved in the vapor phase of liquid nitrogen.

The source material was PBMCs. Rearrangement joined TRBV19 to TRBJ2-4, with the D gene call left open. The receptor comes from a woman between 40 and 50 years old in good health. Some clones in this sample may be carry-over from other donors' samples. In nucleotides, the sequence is TGTGCCAGTAGTATTTGGAGTCTGTCCAACATTCAGTACTTC. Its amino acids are CASSIWSLSNIQYF.